This T cell receptor (beta chain) was obtained from a study of blood T cells in healthy people across ages. For the study at large: Every two T cells gave about one barcoded beta molecule via template switching.

For this clonotype: Antigen: not known.

Germline-derived CDR1 and CDR2 are MNHEY and SVGAGI. The CDR3 sequence is 13 residues long. Trimming shortened V by 8 bases and J by 4 bases, and 13 bases separated the two germline ends. Study-level points and caveats: Naive T cell percentage and TCR beta diversity correlated strongly. Shifts in expanded clonotypes may have been confounded by donor CMV status, which was unknown. Age brought a roughly linear fall in TCR beta diversity measured per million T cells.

The authors ran a second PCR of 7 to 11 cycles using a sample-barcoded 5' primer and a J-beta primer mix. TCRdb reprocessed the 5' RACE reads via MiXCR and lists one record per CDR3 protein. Of some 1.7 million distinct CDR3 sequences listed, roughly 27% are singletons. The chain joins TRBV6-5 to TRBJ2-3; D gene unclear. The sample consisted of blood. This TCR derives from a woman in her twenties or thirties in good health. The CDR3 reads CASGRLAADTQYF. The CDR3 DNA sequence: TGTGCCAGCGGGCGACTGGCCGCAGATACGCAGTATTTT.